This T cell receptor beta chain was sequenced for a study of T cells after yellow fever vaccination. This CDR3 contains 19 residues. V shed 0 bases, J shed 2 bases, and the junction held 9 bases outside the gene matches. Germline V gene lookup returns CDR1 MNHEY and CDR2 SVGAGI. Ten or more counts support this clonotype. TCRdb itself ran the 5' RACE reads through MiXCR, one entry per CDR3 protein. In the table there are roughly 250,000 distinct CDR3 sequences, roughly 13% of which are singletons. Material: CD4+ T cells sorted from PBMCs, obtained 45 days after the yellow fever booster vaccination. This chain connects TRBV6-5 to TRBJ2-2, with TRBD2 matching over 10 bases. The receptor comes from a man in his thirties or forties who received the YFV17D yellow fever vaccine. CDR3 protein: CASSYSGLAGAANTGELFF. The CDR3 DNA follows: TGTGCCAGCAGTTACTCAGGTCTAGCGGGAGCAGCTAACACCGGGGAGCTGTTTTTT.